The sequence of this T cell receptor beta chain was determined in a study of technical replicates of blood from a handful of donors. CDR1 is LGHNA, CDR2 YSLEER, per germline. This CDR3 has 16 residues. The germline V and J ends were trimmed by 3 bases and 2 bases, with 13 bases remaining between them. Using immunoSEQ multiplex PCR, the repertoire was profiled, and TCRdb retains in-frame clones only, with some absent. The sample carries 65,000 to 90,000 clones, just over 85% recorded once. This receptor was identified in a human donor in good health. Some clones in this sample may be carry-over from other donors' samples. This sequence joins TRBV4-3 and TRBJ1-4; D perhaps matches TRBD1 (5 bases). The sample was PBMCs. The CDR3 bases are TGCGCCAGCAGCCAGAGGCCAGGGCAGACTAATGAAAAACTGTTTTTT. Amino acid sequence: CASSQRPGQTNEKLFF.